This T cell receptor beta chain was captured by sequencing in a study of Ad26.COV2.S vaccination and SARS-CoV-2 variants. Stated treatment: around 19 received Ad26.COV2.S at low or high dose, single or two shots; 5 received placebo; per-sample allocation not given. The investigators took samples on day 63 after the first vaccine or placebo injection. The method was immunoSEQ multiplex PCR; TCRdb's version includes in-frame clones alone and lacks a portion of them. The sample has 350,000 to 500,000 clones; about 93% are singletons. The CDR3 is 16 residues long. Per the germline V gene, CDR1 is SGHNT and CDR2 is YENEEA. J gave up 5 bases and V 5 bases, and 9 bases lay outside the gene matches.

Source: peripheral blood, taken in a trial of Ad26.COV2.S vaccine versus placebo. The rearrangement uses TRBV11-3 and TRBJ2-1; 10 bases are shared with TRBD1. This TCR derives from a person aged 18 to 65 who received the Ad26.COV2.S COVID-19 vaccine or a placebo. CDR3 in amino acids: CASSGGDRGSHNEQFF. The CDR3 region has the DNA TGTGCCAGCAGCGGAGGGGACAGGGGATCCCACAATGAGCAGTTCTTC.